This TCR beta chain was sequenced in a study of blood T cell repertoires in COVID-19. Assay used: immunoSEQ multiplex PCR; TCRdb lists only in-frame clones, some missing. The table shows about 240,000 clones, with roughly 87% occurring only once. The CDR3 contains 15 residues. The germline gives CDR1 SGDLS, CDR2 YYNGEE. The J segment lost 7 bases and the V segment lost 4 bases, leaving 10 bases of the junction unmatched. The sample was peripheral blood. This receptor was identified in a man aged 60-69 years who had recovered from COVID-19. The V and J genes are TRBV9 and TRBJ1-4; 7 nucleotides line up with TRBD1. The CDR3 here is CASSLTTGAVEKLFF. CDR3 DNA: TGTGCCAGCAGCCTAACTACAGGGGCCGTTGAAAAACTGTTTTTT.